The 7 T cell receptor beta chains below were found in one sample sequenced in a study of CD8 T cells in Susac syndrome. Reverse transcription of about 0.5 to 1 ug RNA was carried out with random hexamers. TCRdb passed the immunoSEQ multiplex PCR reads through MiXCR, listing each CDR3 protein once. The sample holds 150,000 to 200,000 distinct CDR3 sequences, roughly 90% seen once. Sequenced: CD4+ T cells from PBMCs. The receptors shown here come from a human donor with Susac syndrome.

V is TRBV9 and J is TRBJ2-7, with TRBD2 matching 7 bases. This CDR3 region has 15 residues. Germline V CDR1 and CDR2: SGDLS, YYNGEE. Trimming cost V 0 bases and J 4 bases; bases outside gene matches: 7. CDR3 loop: CASSVEGGSAYEQYF. In nucleotides, the CDR3 is TGTGCCAGCAGCGTAGAGGGCGGGAGTGCATACGAGCAGTACTTC.

The chain couples TRBV2 to TRBJ2-1; D not resolved. The CDR3 is 14 amino acids. CDR1 and CDR2 (germline): SNHLY, FYNNEI. Trimming removed 6 bases from V and 7 bases from J, with 16 bases in between. The CDR3 loop is CASRERRSSNEQFF. CDR3 nucleotide sequence: TGTGCCAGCAGGGAGCGTCGCTCTAGTAATGAGCAGTTCTTC.

This chain joins TRBV18 and TRBJ2-1, with D maybe TRBD2 (5 bases). Germline CDR1 is KGHSH and CDR2 is LQKENI. V lost 3 bases and J 6 bases, leaving 18 bases between the germline ends. This CDR3 is 16 amino acids long. CDR3 sequence reads: CASSPMRSLVGNEQFF. In DNA, the CDR3 is TGTGCCAGCTCACCGATGAGATCACTAGTAGGCAATGAGCAGTTCTTC.

The chain joins TRBV20-1 to TRBJ1-2; tentatively, D is TRBD1 (6 bases). Germline V lookup: CDR1 DFQATT, CDR2 SNEGSKA (reference sequence). Trimming cost V 0 bases and J 4 bases, with 15 bases left between them. This CDR3 has 15 residues. CDR3: CSARDVSRGLYGYTF. The DNA for the CDR3 is TGCAGTGCTAGAGACGTCTCCAGGGGCCTCTATGGCTACACCTTC.

The chain joins TRBV7-3 to TRBJ2-3; TRBD2 might be the D (6 bases). CDR1 is SGHTA and CDR2 is FQGTGA in the germline V gene. V was cut by 1 base and J by 5 bases, with 13 bases left in between. The CDR3 runs to 15 residues. The CDR3 sequence: CASSLKLFGGDTQYF. CDR3 bases: TGTGCCAGCAGCTTAAAGTTATTCGGGGGAGATACGCAGTATTTT.

The V gene is TRBV24-1, the J gene TRBJ2-5, with a possible D match to TRBD2 (6 bases). The CDR3 contains 13 residues. CDR1 is KGHDR, CDR2 SFDVKD, per germline. Trimming pared 3 bases from V and 3 bases from J, leaving 7 bases between. DNA for the CDR3: TGTGCCACCAGTGATGGGGGGAAAGAGACCCAGTACTTC. Translation: CATSDGGKETQYF.

The V and J genes are TRBV28 and TRBJ2-5; D unresolved. The CDR3 is 14 amino acids. Germline assignment: CDR1 MDHEN and CDR2 SYDVKM. Trimming cost V 1 base and J 4 bases, with 10 bases left between them. This chain's CDR3 is CASSLFAARETQYF. CDR3 sequence (DNA): TGTGCCAGCAGTTTATTTGCAGCCCGAGAGACCCAGTACTTC.